The sequence of this T cell receptor beta chain was determined in a study of CD8 T cells in ankylosing spondylitis. The table lists this clonotype with many counts. The germline V gene has CDR1 SEHNR and CDR2 FQNEAQ (reference sequence). After removal of 8 bases from V and 3 bases from J, the junction contained 7 bases not matched to a gene. CDR3 size: 15 residues. One entry per CDR3 protein, called by TCRdb with MiXCR from the 5' RACE reads. Of about 190,000 distinct CDR3 sequences in the sample, 10% to 15% were seen once. Sequenced sample: blood, either unsorted or a sorted T cell fraction (not recorded which). This rearrangement joins TRBV7-9 to TRBJ2-1, with 10 positions matching TRBD2. The clonotype originates from a female donor with ankylosing spondylitis or in good health (not recorded which). This CDR3 is CASLKASGSYNEQFF. CDR3 nucleotides: TGTGCCAGCCTCAAGGCTAGCGGGAGCTACAATGAGCAGTTCTTC.